This T cell receptor (beta chain) was captured by sequencing in a study of T-cell reconstitution after alpha-beta-depleted transplantation in children. General study results and limits: It was newly produced T cells that mostly accounted for T-cell counts and diversity one year after transplant. Two months or so post-transplant, alpha-beta T cells reportedly derived from several hundred expanded graft clones. After transplant, high TCRbeta diversity at day 60 in some patients arose from surviving recipient T cells and thymic progenitors.

Preparing the TCRbeta library involved the use of unique molecular identifiers. TCRdb reprocessed the PCR reads with MiXCR, giving one entry per CDR3 protein. The data show approximately 110,000 distinct CDR3 sequences, over 9% seen once. This clonotype was found a few times. Its antigen remains unknown. This TCR was recovered from a boy younger than 10 with acute lymphoblastic leukemia, due to receive a stem cell transplant. The sample here was PBMCs, taken before TCRalphabeta/CD19-depleted stem cell transplant.

CDR3 sequence: CSARGVGGLAVTYEQYF. DNA of the CDR3: TGCAGTGCTAGAGGTGTGGGGGGACTAGCAGTCACCTACGAGCAGTACTTC. The rearrangement links TRBV20-1 to TRBJ2-7; 9 bases align to TRBD2. The germline V gene encodes CDR1 DFQATT and CDR2 SNEGSKA (reference sequence). The CDR3 runs 17 residues. V gave up 1 base and J gave up 2 bases; unmatched junction bases: 12.